This T cell receptor beta chain was identified in a study of technical replicates of blood from a handful of donors. Method: immunoSEQ multiplex PCR; TCRdb's copy keeps in-frame clones and lacks some. The sample includes tens of thousands of clones, approximately 75% of them seen just once. The sample was PBMCs. The origin of this receptor is a human donor in good health. Some clones in this sample may be carry-over from other donors' samples.

Here the CDR3 DNA reads TGTGCCAGCAGTGAAGCGACTAGAGGAGTAAGGGAGCAGTTCTTC. This translates into CASSEATRGVREQFF. V usage is TRBV6-1 and J usage is TRBJ2-1; possibly TRBD2 for D (6 bases). The V gene's germline CDR1 is MNHNS and CDR2 SASEGT. This CDR3 has 15 amino acids. Trimming took 0 bases from V and 10 from J, leaving 16 bases between them.